The TCR beta chain described here comes from a study of identical twins. TCRdb reprocessed the 5' RACE reads with MiXCR, giving one entry per CDR3 protein. The sample has 400,000 to 550,000 distinct CDR3 sequences, around 24% seen once; the top ten hold 2.9%. The CDR3 has 15 residues. The V and J ends lost 0 bases and 5 bases respectively, with 14 bases between them. Germline CDR1 is SGHRS and CDR2 is YFSETQ. This sample also appeared in a second study, on T cells expressing NK-cell markers.

The receptor was isolated from a woman younger than 30 in good health. The sequenced material came from CD4+ T cells sorted from blood. The chain combines TRBV5-1 with TRBJ2-5; D is ambiguous. The CDR3 here is CASSLGTDASETQYF. DNA for the CDR3: TGCGCCAGCAGCTTGGGGACCGACGCTTCGGAGACCCAGTACTTC.